A single sample is the source of the 15 T cell receptor beta chains below, sequenced in a study of human T cells and chemical hapten exposure. TCRdb reprocessed the RACE reads via MiXCR and lists one record per CDR3 protein. The sample consists of roughly 380,000 distinct CDR3 sequences, about 4.8% of them appearing once. The time point: patch test 1, 2 weeks after DPC sensitization. Noted treatment: therapeutic diphenylcyclopropenone sensitization with weekly scalp DPC. The material sequenced was whole blood, taken in connection with sensitization to the hapten diphenylcyclopropenone (DPC). These receptors all come from a woman between 45 and 60 years old with alopecia areata. Some clones in this sample may be carry-over from other donors' samples.

The chain combines TRBV5-1 with TRBJ2-7, with D maybe TRBD2 (6 bases). V lost 2 bases to trimming and J lost 0 bases, with 15 bases between them. The CDR3 has 16 residues. The germline gives CDR1 SGHRS, CDR2 YFSETQ. In DNA, the CDR3 is TGCGCCAGCAGCTTAGGGCCCGGGGGTAACTCCTACGAGCAGTACTTC. Its protein is CASSLGPGGNSYEQYF.

This chain uses TRBV20-1 with TRBJ2-3; 9 bases line up with TRBD1. The CDR3 runs 14 residues. From germline, CDR1 is DFQATT and CDR2 SNEGSKA (reference sequence). With 3 bases clipped from V and 7 bases from J, the junction kept 8 bases outside the gene matches. CDR3 DNA sequence: TGCAGTGCTAGGCGGGGACAGGGTATTAATACGCAGTATTTT. It is translated as CSARRGQGINTQYF.

This clonotype was observed at least ten times. The rearrangement links TRBV5-1 to TRBJ1-4; a weak D match, TRBD1 (6 bases). With 4 bases removed from V and 3 bases from J, the gap between germline ends came to 16 bases. Germline V lookup: CDR1 SGHRS, CDR2 YFSETQ. The CDR3 contains 16 residues. This CDR3 reads CASSTTGAGANEKLFF. The CDR3 DNA follows: TGCGCCAGCAGCACCACGGGTGCAGGGGCTAATGAAAAACTGTTTTTT.

This chain joins TRBV11-2 and TRBJ2-3; 11 positions match TRBD2. Germline V gene data show CDR1 as SGHAT and CDR2 as FQNNGV. The V and J ends lost 7 bases and 3 bases, in that order; junction bases with no gene match: 9. The CDR3 loop spans 16 amino acids. The CDR3 protein is CASTLLAGGGTDTQYF. The CDR3 DNA reads as TGTGCCAGCACCCTTCTAGCGGGGGGTGGTACAGATACGCAGTATTTT.

The chain employs TRBV6-5 and TRBJ2-5; D possibly corresponds to TRBD2 (6 bases). From germline, CDR1 is MNHEY and CDR2 SVGAGI. Trimming pared 2 bases from V and 2 bases from J, leaving 12 bases between. CDR3 size: 15 residues. The chain's CDR3 is CASSYGGGQQETQYF. The CDR3 bases are TGTGCCAGCAGTTACGGAGGAGGGCAGCAAGAGACCCAGTACTTC.

This clonotype was seen ten or more times. The chain links TRBV7-2 to TRBJ2-1, with a possible D match to TRBD2 (5 bases). Between the trimmed V and J ends, which lost 8 bases and 5 bases, there was a span of 13 bases. The length of the CDR3 is 13 residues. Germline values: CDR1 SGHTA, CDR2 FQGNSA. The CDR3 spells CASGTSRDNEQFF. The DNA of the CDR3 is TGTGCCAGCGGAACCTCGCGGGACAATGAGCAGTTCTTC.

J is TRBJ2-3 and V is TRBV5-1, with 7 positions matching TRBD2. Germline loops: CDR1 SGHRS, CDR2 YFSETQ. The CDR3 spans 15 residues. V dropped 7 bases and J dropped 2; count of bases not matched to a gene: 10. This chain's CDR3 is CASDKTGRHTDTQYF. The CDR3 DNA reads as TGCGCCAGCGATAAGACCGGGAGGCACACAGATACGCAGTATTTT.

The chain employs TRBV5-1 and TRBJ2-5; perhaps D is TRBD1 or TRBD2 (5 bases each). The CDR3 spans 15 residues. Trimming pared 1 base from V and 0 bases from J, leaving 10 bases between. Per the germline V gene, CDR1 is SGHRS and CDR2 is YFSETQ. CDR3 region: CASSLFEGYQETQYF. CDR3 nucleotide sequence: TGCGCCAGCAGCTTGTTTGAGGGGTACCAAGAGACCCAGTACTTC.

This sequence joins TRBV6-2 or TRBV6-3 and TRBJ1-1; D is ambiguous. CDR1 and CDR2 from the germline V gene are MNHEY and SVGEGT. The V end lost 0 bases, the J end lost 4 bases, and 9 bases lay between the germline ends. This CDR3 spans 14 amino acids. CDR3 in DNA: TGTGCCAGCAGTTACTCGGAGAGGGTCACTGAAGCTTTCTTT. This translates into CASSYSERVTEAFF.

At least ten counts were recorded for this clonotype. J is TRBJ2-7 and V is TRBV9, with no clear D. V lost 3 bases to trimming and J lost 0 bases, with 10 bases between them. This CDR3 is 14 amino acids long. Germline CDR1 SGDLS, CDR2 YYNGEE. The DNA of the CDR3 is TGTGCCAGCAGCGAGGTCCTGACCTCCTACGAGCAGTACTTC. This gives the protein CASSEVLTSYEQYF.

This clonotype was counted many times. The rearrangement uses TRBV15 and TRBJ1-1; no firm D call. Germline CDR1 LNHNV, CDR2 YYDKDF (reference sequence). This CDR3 region has 17 residues. Trimming removed 0 bases at V and 1 base at J, with 15 bases between. The CDR3 reads CATSRDRRVQTNTEAFF. The DNA of the CDR3 is TGTGCCACCAGCAGAGATCGGCGAGTACAGACGAACACTGAAGCTTTCTTT.

This clonotype showed up just a few times. This chain connects TRBV18 to TRBJ2-7, with 7 bases aligning to TRBD2. The CDR3 runs to 12 residues. V trimming: 3 bases; J trimming: 11 bases; junction bases outside the gene matches: 7. Germline lookup yields CDR1 KGHSH and CDR2 LQKENI. DNA of the CDR3: TGTGCCAGCTCACCGGGTGCGGGGGAGGAGTACTTC. This translates into CASSPGAGEEYF.

This clonotype was observed at least ten times. This chain links TRBV27 with TRBJ2-1; D unclear. Germline CDR1 reads MNHEY; CDR2 reads SMNVEV (reference sequence). The ends were cut back, 4 bases at V and 7 bases at J, with 11 bases in the middle. The CDR3 runs to 13 residues. The CDR3 nucleotides are TGTGCCAGCAGTTACGCCTTTCGGAATGAGCAGTTCTTC. The encoded protein is CASSYAFRNEQFF.

This clonotype was counted at least ten times. The chain couples TRBV4-3 to TRBJ2-7; the D gene is possibly TRBD1 (5 bases). Germline lookup yields CDR1 LGHNA and CDR2 YSLEER. The V end lost 1 base, the J end lost 5 bases, and 12 bases lay between the germline ends. The CDR3 is made up of 14 amino acids. The CDR3: CASSQVGRADEQYF. CDR3 DNA: TGCGCCAGCAGCCAAGTAGGCAGGGCGGACGAGCAGTACTTC.

This clonotype was detected ten times or more. V is TRBV5-5 and J is TRBJ1-1; D is uncertain. V was clipped by 1 base and J by 2 bases, with 18 bases between them. The CDR3 covers 17 residues. CDR1 and CDR2 (germline): SGHKS, YYEKEE (reference sequence). CDR3 sequence: CASSLFPTPGPNTEAFF. In nucleotides, the CDR3 is TGTGCCAGCAGCTTGTTCCCCACCCCGGGCCCTAACACTGAAGCTTTCTTT.